This entry is about one T cell receptor (beta chain). The target antigen is unknown. For TCR beta, libraries came from iRepertoire HTBI primers and Arm-PCR of CDR3 regions. TCRdb called the multiplex PCR reads again in MiXCR, with one record for every CDR3 protein. The sample lists about 450,000 distinct CDR3 sequences, around 24% occurring once. This sample was included in a study of regulatory T cells in long-lasting Graves disease. At the level of the study: Persistent Graves' disease required over 5 years of antithyroid drugs and positive TSH receptor antibodies. Study outcomes and limitations: Favored usage of TRBV28, TRBJ1-2 and TRBJ2-5 was recorded in persistent disease.

Noted time point: persistent/refractory GD, antithyroid drugs over 5 years with positive TRAb. PBMC-extracted RNA yielded the TCR library. In this cohort, patients came from an endocrinology department located in Xi'an, China. The collection involved drawing around 8.5 milliliters of peripheral blood into EDTA tubes. CDR1 is DFQATT, CDR2 SNEGSKA, per germline (reference sequence). V shed 6 bases and J shed 2 bases, with 11 bases lying between them. CDR3 length equals 13 residues. The receptor's source is a female donor with Graves disease. J is TRBJ1-5 and V is TRBV20-1, with TRBD1 as a possible D gene (5 bases). The sample in question was peripheral blood mononuclear cells (PBMCs), obtained when the disease was refractory, from a patient treated with antithyroid drugs. The CDR3 DNA sequence: TGCAGTGCGGAGGAAGGGGGCAATCAGCCCCAGCATTTT. Translating gives CSAEEGGNQPQHF.